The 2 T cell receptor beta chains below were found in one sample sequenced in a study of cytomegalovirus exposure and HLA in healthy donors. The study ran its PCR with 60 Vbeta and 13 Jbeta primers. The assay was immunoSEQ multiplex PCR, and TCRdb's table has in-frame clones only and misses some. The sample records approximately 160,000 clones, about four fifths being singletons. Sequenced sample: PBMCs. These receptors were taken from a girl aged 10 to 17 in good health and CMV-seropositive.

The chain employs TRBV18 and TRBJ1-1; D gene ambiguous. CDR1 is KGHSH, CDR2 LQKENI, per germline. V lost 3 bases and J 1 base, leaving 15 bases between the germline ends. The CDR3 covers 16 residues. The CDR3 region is CASSPHRRIPNTEAFF. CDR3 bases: TGTGCCAGCTCACCGCACCGGCGGATTCCGAACACTGAAGCTTTCTTT.

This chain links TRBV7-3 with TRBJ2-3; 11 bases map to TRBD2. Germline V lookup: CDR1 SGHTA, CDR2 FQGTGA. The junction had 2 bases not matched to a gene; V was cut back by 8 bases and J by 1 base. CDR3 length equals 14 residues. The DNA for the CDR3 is TGTGCCAGCCAACTAGCGGGGGGCACAGATACGCAGTATTTT. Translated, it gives CASQLAGGTDTQYF.